This TCR beta chain originates from a study of blood T cell repertoires in COVID-19. Across the study: Samples taken during acute and convalescent COVID-19 were collected in the United States, Italy and Spain. PBMCs, B-cell-depleted T cells, or T cells were the source of the cDNA or gDNA that made up the material.

Authors' analysis steps: The assay estimated nucleated cells by amplifying reference gene primers. Sequencing used immunoSEQ multiplex PCR; TCRdb keeps in-frame clones, though not all of them. V and J calls and clone size follow that table, whereas D and trimming were derived from the DNA. The sample has a few hundred thousand clones; around four fifths are singletons. Per germline, CDR1 MDHEN and CDR2 SYDVKM. The V and J ends lost 6 bases and 2 bases respectively, with 14 bases between them. This CDR3 is built from 15 residues. The sequence came from a man aged 55 to 70 with acute or convalescent COVID-19. The sequenced material came from peripheral blood. The rearrangement links TRBV28 to TRBJ1-5; maybe TRBD1 (6 bases). CDR3 region: CASRPRGGGNQPQHF. CDR3 DNA: TGTGCCAGCAGACCCCGGGGGGGCGGCAATCAGCCCCAGCATTTT. Using reference TRBV28 and TRBJ1-5 for the parts outside the CDR3, the full variable domain is DVKVTQSSRYLVKRTGEKVFLECVQDMDHENMFWYRQDPGLGLRLIYFSYDVKMKEKGDIPEGYSVSREKKERFSLILESASTNQTSMYLCASRPRGGGNQPQHFGDGTRLSIL.